A single sample gave rise to the 10 T cell receptor beta chains below, sequenced in a study of regulatory T cells in long-lasting Graves disease (dated by TCRdb to about 2021). The time point tag for this specimen amounts to: newly diagnosed GD, antithyroid drugs for less than 3 months. For both TCR sequencing and RNA sequencing, RNA was extracted from PBMCs in TRIzol. Library preparation was by multiplex PCR. Instrument used: Illumina HiSeq 4000. TCR beta libraries were built with iRepertoire HTBI primers and Arm-PCR amplification of CDR3 regions. The public sequencing data were trimmed at Q25 with fastp and processed into clonotypes with MiXCR by TCRdb, which kept only in-frame beta chains. Every CDR3 protein is listed once, alongside the most common genes and DNA of its rows. The sample yields approximately 540,000 distinct CDR3 sequences; 12% were counted once. The top ten hold almost 9% of the sample.

The data also belong to a second study, concerning T cells in Graves' hyperthyroidism and ophthalmopathy.

The source was peripheral blood mononuclear cells (PBMCs), collected at new diagnosis, from a patient treated with antithyroid drugs. All receptors come from a woman aged 25-40 years with Graves disease. Donor details come from another sample of the same person, matched by shared clones.

In this sample, this clonotype turned up many times. This chain links TRBV28 with TRBJ2-7; a weak D match, TRBD1 (5 bases). The CDR3 is made up of 12 amino acids. Germline V lookup: CDR1 MDHEN, CDR2 SYDVKM. With 7 bases removed from V and 2 bases from J, the gap between germline ends came to 9 bases. CDR3 residues: CASMGPPYEQYF. The CDR3 bases are TGTGCCAGCATGGGGCCCCCCTACGAGCAGTACTTC.

In its sample, this clonotype was seen many times. The V call is TRBV10-3, the J call TRBJ2-3; possibly TRBD1 for D (6 bases). Per the germline V gene, CDR1 is ENHRY and CDR2 is SYGVKD. The ends were cut back, 3 bases at V and 2 bases at J, with 12 bases in the middle. The CDR3 is 15 residues long. CDR3 in amino acids: CAISDGTRATDTQYF. The CDR3 DNA follows: TGTGCCATCAGTGATGGGACACGAGCCACAGATACGCAGTATTTT.

This clonotype was picked up many times. The rearrangement joins TRBV7-2 to TRBJ2-4; TRBD2 is a possible D gene (7 bases). CDR1 is SGHTA and CDR2 is FQGNSA in the germline V gene. The CDR3 is 19 amino acids. V lost 5 bases and J 1 base, leaving 24 bases between the germline ends. CDR3 in amino acids: CASSPPEGGWTYAKNIQYF. The CDR3 nucleotides read TGTGCCAGCAGCCCCCCGGAGGGGGGGTGGACGTACGCCAAAAACATTCAGTACTTC.

V and J are TRBV20-1 and TRBJ2-4, with TRBD1 matching 9 bases. CDR1 and CDR2 from the germline V gene are DFQATT and SNEGSKA (reference sequence). The ends lost 4 bases at V and 0 bases at J; junction bases unmatched: 10. The CDR3 runs 17 residues. The CDR3 DNA reads as TGCAGTGCTACTCCAAAGGACAGGGGCCAAGCCAAAAACATTCAGTACTTC. It codes for CSATPKDRGQAKNIQYF.

This clonotype was recorded at least ten times. The chain carries TRBV28 and TRBJ2-7; 11 bases are shared with TRBD2. The V and J ends lost 4 bases and 3 bases, in that order; junction bases with no gene match: 11. CDR1 and CDR2 from the germline V gene are MDHEN and SYDVKM. The CDR3 extends over 17 amino acids. This CDR3 reads CASSSLTSGIGLYEQYF. The CDR3 region has the DNA TGTGCCAGCAGTTCCCTGACTAGCGGGATCGGTCTCTACGAGCAGTACTTC.

For this clonotype: A much larger clone sits a single nucleotide away, making a read error possible. The CDR3 bases are TGTGCCGGCAGTCACTTACTAGCGGGTTATAAAGATACGCAGTATTTT. This sequence encodes CAGSHLLAGYKDTQYF. The gene calls are TRBV27 and TRBJ2-3; TRBD2 matches at 9 bases. The CDR3 consists of 16 residues. CDR1 MNHEY and CDR2 SMNVEV come from the germline V gene (reference sequence).

This clonotype has ten or more counts. As DNA, the CDR3 is TGTGCCAGCAATCCGGGTGGAACCGGGGAGCTGTTTTTT. It is translated as CASNPGGTGELFF. This chain joins TRBV28 and TRBJ2-2; D ambiguous. This CDR3 is built from 13 residues. The germline gives CDR1 MDHEN, CDR2 SYDVKM. With 7 bases removed from V and 5 bases from J, the gap between germline ends came to 11 bases.

This clonotype was observed at least ten times. At one of its ends the junction is not consistent with the germline gene, which may arise from a read error. The rearrangement joins TRBV15 to TRBJ2-6; tentatively, D is TRBD2 (5 bases). Germline CDR1 LNHNV, CDR2 YYDKDF (reference sequence). The CDR3 runs to 15 residues. Here the CDR3 reads CATSRSGAGANVLTF. The CDR3 DNA sequence: TGTGCCACTAGCAGGTCCGGGGCTGGGGCCAACGTCCTGACTTTC.

This clonotype was observed a handful of times. This chain joins TRBV27 and TRBJ2-1; D may correspond to TRBD1 or TRBD2 (5 bases each). The CDR3 spans 16 residues. V dropped 1 base and J dropped 6 bases, with 16 bases sitting between them. CDR1 and CDR2 from the germline V gene are MNHEY and SMNVEV (reference sequence). CDR3 in amino acids: CASSLWDPREGNEQFF. In DNA form, the CDR3 reads TGTGCCAGCAGTTTATGGGACCCGAGAGAAGGCAATGAGCAGTTCTTC.

In its sample, this clonotype was seen many times. This chain links TRBV7-9 with TRBJ1-2; D remains ambiguous. The CDR3 sequence is 12 residues long. Germline V gene lookup returns CDR1 SEHNR and CDR2 FQNEAQ (reference sequence). V gave up 3 bases and J gave up 6 bases, with 8 bases separating them. The CDR3 nucleotides are TGTGCCAGCAGCTTGTCCACGGATGGCTACACCTTC. Its protein product is CASSLSTDGYTF.